These 29 T cell receptor beta chains came from one sample sequenced in a study of T cell responses to AZD1222 COVID-19 vaccine. This table comes from immunoSEQ multiplex PCR, and its TCRdb copy is limited to in-frame clones, with some not included. This table holds about 150,000 clones, roughly 91% found once. The material sequenced was peripheral blood, taken 28 days after the second AZD1222 dose. The source is an adult who received the AZD1222 COVID-19 vaccine.

To note about this clone: The sample holds other DNA sequences that translate to the same CDR3. The chain links TRBV7-2 to TRBJ2-2; D gene unclear. Germline CDR1 is SGHTA and CDR2 is FQGNSA. The CDR3 runs 12 residues. V was clipped by 3 bases and J by 1 base, with 0 bases between them. The CDR3 here is CASSLNTGELFF. The CDR3 DNA sequence: TGTGCCAGCAGCTTGAACACCGGGGAGCTGTTTTTT.

This chain links TRBV11-3 with TRBJ2-3; no definite D call. The germline V gene encodes CDR1 SGHNT and CDR2 YENEEA. This CDR3 spans 13 amino acids. The ends were cut back, 4 bases at V and 5 bases at J, with 10 bases in the middle. CDR3 protein: CASSWTVGDTQYF. Here the CDR3 DNA reads TGTGCCAGCAGCTGGACGGTTGGAGATACGCAGTATTTT.

The chain recombines TRBV15 with TRBJ2-1; D remains ambiguous. V was trimmed by 1 base and J by 6 bases, leaving 7 bases between them. Germline CDR1 LNHNV, CDR2 YYDKDF (reference sequence). The CDR3 has 13 amino acids. CDR3 amino acids: CATSRGPPNEQFF. CDR3 in DNA: TGTGCCACCAGCAGAGGACCCCCCAATGAGCAGTTCTTC.

V and J are TRBV7-8 and TRBJ1-5; D uncertain. Germline CDR1 and CDR2: SGHVS and FQNEAQ. Trimming removed 2 bases at V and 6 bases at J, with 11 bases between. The CDR3 consists of 14 residues. Here the CDR3 reads CASSLIDGGQPQHF. In nucleotides, the CDR3 is TGTGCCAGCAGCTTAATTGACGGAGGTCAGCCCCAGCATTTT. The whole variable domain, filled in from reference TRBV7-8 and TRBJ1-5, reads GAGVSQSPRYKVAKRGQDVALRCDPISGHVSLFWYQQALGQGPEFLTYFQNEAQLDKSGLPSDRFFAERPEGSVSTLKIQRTQQEDSAVYLCASSLIDGGQPQHFGDGTRLSIL.

This clone occurred once. The gene calls are TRBV29-1 and TRBJ1-5; no clear D. Germline lookup yields CDR1 SQVTM and CDR2 ANQGSEA. The CDR3 has 12 amino acids. Trimming took off 7 bases at V and 2 bases at J, with 9 bases between the two ends. CDR3: CSAAGGNQPQHF. The CDR3 DNA follows: TGCAGCGCCGCCGGCGGCAATCAGCCCCAGCATTTT.

This chain links TRBV7-9 with TRBJ1-5; D gene ambiguous. Trimming took off 5 bases at V and 5 bases at J, with 19 bases between the two ends. The germline CDR1 and CDR2 sequences are SEHNR and FQNEAQ (reference sequence). The CDR3 contains 16 residues. The CDR3 loop is CASSRLEPGRDQPQHF. The CDR3 DNA follows: TGTGCCAGCAGCCGCCTCGAACCGGGCCGCGATCAGCCCCAGCATTTT.

The V call is TRBV7-9, the J call TRBJ1-5; 7 bases agree with TRBD1. Germline V gene sequence: CDR1 SEHNR, CDR2 FQNEAQ (reference sequence). The V and J ends lost 4 bases and 0 bases, in that order; junction bases with no gene match: 6. The CDR3 covers 16 residues. In DNA, the CDR3 is TGTGCCAGCAGCTCGGGGACAGCATATAGCAATCAGCCCCAGCATTTT. Protein sequence: CASSSGTAYSNQPQHF. Looking up the rest from reference TRBV7-9 and TRBJ1-5 gives the full variable domain: DTGVSQNPRHKITKRGQNVTFRCDPISEHNRLYWYRQTLGQGPEFLTYFQNEAQLEKSRLLSDRFSAERPKGSFSTLEIQRTEQGDSAMYLCASSSGTAYSNQPQHFGDGTRLSIL.

V usage is TRBV7-2 and J usage is TRBJ2-1; TRBD2 matches 7 bases. Germline V gene data show CDR1 as SGHTA and CDR2 as FQGNSA. The V gene end was trimmed by 0 bases and the J gene end by 0 bases; junction bases not matched to a gene: 5. The CDR3 has 17 residues. The CDR3 nucleotides read TGTGCCAGCAGCTTAGCAGGGAGGGAGAGCTCCTACAATGAGCAGTTCTTC. It translates to CASSLAGRESSYNEQFF.

The CDR3 loop reads CASSFPPTQHF. CDR3 sequence (DNA): TGTGCCAGCAGTTTTCCCCCGACCCAGCATTTT. This rearrangement joins TRBV28 to TRBJ1-5, with no clear D. Germline CDR1 MDHEN, CDR2 SYDVKM. The V gene lost 3 bases and the J gene lost 11 bases, with 8 bases spanning the gap. This CDR3 contains 11 residues.

The J gene is TRBJ1-5, the V gene TRBV4-1; a possible D gene is TRBD1 (6 bases). This CDR3 spans 17 amino acids. CDR1 and CDR2 (germline): MGHRA, YSYEKL. V lost 1 base to trimming and J lost 5 bases, with 18 bases between them. CDR3 nucleotides: TGCGCCAGCAGCCAAGTAGTGACCGGGGGCGGGCATCAGCCCCAGCATTTT. As protein: CASSQVVTGGGHQPQHF.

The V gene is TRBV9, the J gene TRBJ2-1; D is perhaps TRBD2 (6 bases). V gave up 4 bases and J gave up 6 bases, with 20 bases separating them. The CDR3 totals 16 residues. Per germline, CDR1 SGDLS and CDR2 YYNGEE. The CDR3 sequence: CASSPVGTSSANEQFF. Written as DNA, the CDR3 is TGTGCCAGCAGCCCAGTAGGCACTAGCTCGGCCAATGAGCAGTTCTTC.

The chain is built from TRBV11-3 and TRBJ2-2, with TRBD1 matching over 9 bases. Germline assignment: CDR1 SGHNT and CDR2 YENEEA. The CDR3 is 15 amino acids. The J segment lost 7 bases and the V segment lost 1 base, leaving 4 bases of the junction unmatched. The DNA for the CDR3 is TGTGCCAGCAGCTTAGCCGGGACAGGGCTCGGGGAGCTGTTTTTT. This gives the protein CASSLAGTGLGELFF.

The rearrangement uses TRBV18 and TRBJ2-1; TRBD2 agrees at 11 bases. This CDR3 is built from 15 residues. The V gene end was trimmed by 5 bases and the J gene end by 3 bases; junction bases not matched to a gene: 3. Germline-derived CDR1 and CDR2 are KGHSH and LQKENI. In DNA form, the CDR3 reads TGTGCCAGCTCAGCGACTAGCGGGGTCTACAATGAGCAGTTCTTC. Amino acid sequence: CASSATSGVYNEQFF.

This clone was counted a single time. The V gene is TRBV3-1 (or the pseudogene TRBV3-2), the J gene TRBJ2-1; TRBD1 agrees at 7 bases. The V gene's germline CDR1 is LGHDT and CDR2 YNNKEL (reference sequence). After removal of 3 bases from V and 0 bases from J, the junction contained 2 bases not matched to a gene. The CDR3 extends over 15 amino acids. CDR3 bases: TGTGCCAGCAGCCAGGGACAGAGCTCCTACAATGAGCAGTTCTTC. This encodes CASSQGQSSYNEQFF.

A single count supports this clone. The chain employs TRBV6-5 and TRBJ2-3, with D unresolved. Trimming took off 6 bases at V and 5 bases at J, with 6 bases between the two ends. This CDR3 is 11 amino acids long. CDR1 and CDR2 (germline): MNHEY, SVGAGI. The CDR3 here is CASSPLDTQYF. The CDR3 nucleotides read TGTGCCAGCAGCCCACTAGATACGCAGTATTTT.

This rearrangement joins TRBV11-1 to TRBJ1-4; 9 bases align to TRBD1. Germline CDR1 and CDR2: SGHAT and FQDESV (reference sequence). The CDR3 has 14 residues. The V segment lost 5 bases and the J segment 5 bases; nucleotides outside the gene matches: 3. The DNA for the CDR3 is TGTGCCAGCAGCCGGGACAGGGTAAATGAAAAACTGTTTTTT. Translating gives CASSRDRVNEKLFF.

The genes are TRBV14 and TRBJ1-1; TRBD1 aligns across 10 bases. V lost 3 bases and J lost 4; bases outside the gene matches: 8. The CDR3 runs 16 residues. Germline CDR1 is SGHDN and CDR2 is FVKESK. Here the CDR3 reads CASSQKTGGAGTEAFF. As DNA, the CDR3 is TGTGCCAGCAGCCAGAAGACAGGGGGCGCGGGCACTGAAGCTTTCTTT.

In DNA form, the CDR3 reads TGCGCCAGCACCGGCGGGGACAGAACCTACAATGAGCAGTTCTTC. This gives the protein CASTGGDRTYNEQFF. The chain joins TRBV5-1 to TRBJ2-1; possibly TRBD1 for D (7 bases). With 6 bases removed from V and 2 bases from J, the gap between germline ends came to 15 bases. The CDR3 length is 15 residues. Germline V gives CDR1 SGHRS, CDR2 YFSETQ.

The rearrangement joins TRBV19 to TRBJ2-1; D gene uncertain. The CDR3 consists of 14 residues. CDR1 LNHDA and CDR2 SQIVND come from the germline V gene (reference sequence). Trimming stripped 3 bases from V and 8 bases from J, with 14 bases between. This CDR3 is CASSISNSRHEQFF. For the CDR3, the DNA is TGTGCCAGTAGTATTTCTAATAGCAGGCATGAGCAGTTCTTC.

Written as DNA, the CDR3 is TGCGCCAGCAAGCGGGATCAACAGGGTACGCAGTATTTT. It translates to CASKRDQQGTQYF. This chain links TRBV10-2 with TRBJ2-3; D possibly corresponds to TRBD2 (7 bases). Germline V gene sequence: CDR1 WSHSY, CDR2 SAAADI. CDR3 length: 13 amino acids. V lost 7 bases to trimming and J lost 8 bases, with 16 bases between them.

The chain links TRBV29-1 to TRBJ2-7; tentative D call: TRBD2 (6 bases). CDR1 SQVTM and CDR2 ANQGSEA come from the germline V gene. This CDR3 is 13 amino acids long. V gave up 7 bases and J gave up 0 bases, with 13 bases separating them. As DNA, the CDR3 is TGCAGCGCAGACGTGGGGGGCTCCTACGAGCAGTACTTC. Translated, it gives CSADVGGSYEQYF.

The V gene is TRBV6-1, the J gene TRBJ1-4; no clear D gene. Trimming pared 4 bases from V and 0 bases from J, leaving 15 bases between. The CDR3 is 17 amino acids. CDR1 and CDR2 (germline): MNHNS, SASEGT. The chain's CDR3 is CASSVYIGEATNEKLFF. The CDR3, as DNA: TGTGCCAGCAGTGTATACATTGGCGAAGCAACTAATGAAAAACTGTTTTTT.

The chain carries TRBV2 and TRBJ1-1, with a tentative D call TRBD1 (5 bases). Trimming took 4 bases from V and 1 from J, leaving 7 bases between them. The CDR3 spans 13 residues. Germline loops: CDR1 SNHLY, CDR2 FYNNEI. The CDR3 loop reads CASSGQSNTEAFF. DNA for the CDR3: TGTGCCAGCAGTGGACAGTCGAACACTGAAGCTTTCTTT.

The chain employs TRBV28 and TRBJ2-7; tentative D call: TRBD1 (5 bases). V lost 1 base and J 3 bases, leaving 16 bases between the germline ends. CDR1 and CDR2 (germline): MDHEN, SYDVKM. This CDR3 is built from 16 residues. The CDR3, as DNA: TGTGCCAGCAGTTTATCGTCCGTGGGGCAGAACTACGAGCAGTACTTC. It encodes CASSLSSVGQNYEQYF. The full variable domain, rest sourced from reference TRBV28 and TRBJ2-7, is DVKVTQSSRYLVKRTGEKVFLECVQDMDHENMFWYRQDPGLGLRLIYFSYDVKMKEKGDIPEGYSVSREKKERFSLILESASTNQTSMYLCASSLSSVGQNYEQYFGPGTRLTVT.

The J gene is TRBJ1-4, the V gene TRBV5-6; possibly TRBD1 for D (5 bases). Germline V lookup: CDR1 SGHDT, CDR2 YYEEEE. The CDR3 length is 15 residues. Trimming left V 4 bases short and J 8 bases short, with 18 bases between. DNA of the CDR3: TGTGCCAGCAGCCACCCCAGGGAAGAGGAGGAAAAACTGTTTTTT. Protein sequence: CASSHPREEEEKLFF.

This chain links TRBV10-1 with TRBJ2-2, with D perhaps given as TRBD1 or TRBD2 (5 bases each). The CDR3 spans 16 residues. V lost 3 bases, J lost 4 bases, and 15 bases lay in between. CDR1 is WNHNN, CDR2 SYGVQD, per germline (reference sequence). CDR3 DNA sequence: TGCGCCAGCAGTGAAAAGGGGACGCACCGCACCGGGGAGCTGTTTTTT. Translated: CASSEKGTHRTGELFF.

The gene calls are TRBV6-2 or TRBV6-3 and TRBJ1-2; D call uncertain. The V and J ends lost 1 base and 2 bases respectively, with 11 bases between them. This CDR3 is 15 amino acids long. Looked up from germline, CDR1 is MNHEY and CDR2 is SVGEGT. The CDR3 DNA reads TGTGCCAGCAGTTACTTCGGAGTTGGGAACTATGGCTACACCTTC. It specifies CASSYFGVGNYGYTF.

CDR3 DNA sequence: TGTGCCAGCAACGTGGGAGGGGGCGTTCTCCTTGAAAAACTGTTTTTT. Amino acids: CASNVGGGVLLEKLFF. This chain connects TRBV2 to TRBJ1-4; 7 nucleotides agree with TRBD1. V was clipped by 7 bases and J by 7 bases; unmatched bases: 15. This CDR3 has 16 residues. The germline CDR1 and CDR2 sequences are SNHLY and FYNNEI.

V gene TRBV30 combines with J gene TRBJ1-2, with D hard to call. Trimming removed 3 bases at V and 2 bases at J, with 10 bases between. CDR3 length: 13 amino acids. CDR1 GTSNPN and CDR2 SVGIG come from the germline V gene (reference sequence). The CDR3 sequence: CAWSRQANYGYTF. CDR3 coding DNA: TGTGCCTGGAGCAGGCAAGCCAACTATGGCTACACCTTC.